Shown below are 9 T cell receptor beta chains from a single sample sequenced in a study of shared clonotypes between healthy human individuals. Repertoires were generated with immunoSEQ multiplex PCR, while TCRdb's copy carries only in-frame clones and drops some. The top ten clones hold about 12% of a sample with hundreds of thousands of clones, 70% to 80% of them seen once. Sequenced material: PBMCs. The receptors shown here come from a woman aged 35 to 49 in good health. Some clones in this sample may be carry-over from other donors' samples.

The chain couples TRBV30 to TRBJ2-5, with D unclear. The V gene lost 0 bases and the J gene lost 7 bases, with 9 bases spanning the gap. The CDR3 length is 12 residues. Germline loops: CDR1 GTSNPN, CDR2 SVGIG (reference sequence). The DNA of the CDR3 is TGTGCCTGGAGTGTACACAGCCGGACCCAGTACTTC. This gives the protein CAWSVHSRTQYF.

This chain uses TRBV9 with TRBJ1-6, with D tentatively TRBD1 (5 bases). V lost 0 bases to trimming and J lost 14 bases, with 12 bases between them. Looked up from germline, CDR1 is SGDLS and CDR2 is YYNGEE. The CDR3 runs to 13 residues. DNA for the CDR3: TGTGCCAGCAGCGTAGGTTCGGGGCAGGCCCTCCACTTT. Translated, it gives CASSVGSGQALHF.

This clone was detected a few times. V gene TRBV7-3 combines with J gene TRBJ1-1, with D perhaps TRBD1 (6 bases). In germline, CDR1 is SGHTA, CDR2 FQGTGA. Trimming took off 6 bases at V and 3 bases at J, with 17 bases between the two ends. This CDR3 has 15 residues. The CDR3 reads CASRSQGSVDTEAFF. The CDR3 DNA sequence: TGTGCCAGCAGGTCTCAGGGGTCGGTGGACACTGAAGCTTTCTTT.

This clone has more than one count but fewer than ten. The chain joins TRBV15 to TRBJ1-2; D is unclear. Germline V gene lookup returns CDR1 LNHNV and CDR2 YYDKDF (reference sequence). V was cut by 0 bases and J by 4 bases, with 9 bases left in between. This CDR3 has 14 residues. CDR3 loop: CATSRDYDFYGYTF. The CDR3 nucleotides are TGTGCCACCAGCAGAGATTACGACTTCTATGGCTACACCTTC.

The chain has TRBV4-1 and TRBJ1-5; possibly TRBD1 for D (6 bases). The CDR3 has 16 amino acids. V lost 1 base and J lost 6, with 16 bases in between. In germline, CDR1 is MGHRA, CDR2 YSYEKL. CDR3 DNA sequence: TGCGCCAGCAGCCAAGCACACCGAACAGGGTTTCAGCCCCAGCATTTT. Translating gives CASSQAHRTGFQPQHF.

The V and J genes are TRBV11-2 and TRBJ2-3; D not resolved. The CDR3 is 14 residues long. V lost 0 bases, J lost 0 bases, and 4 bases lay in between. CDR1 and CDR2 (germline): SGHAT, FQNNGV. For the CDR3, the DNA is TGTGCCAGCAGCTTAGATGGTAGCACAGATACGCAGTATTTT. This codes for CASSLDGSTDTQYF.

The chain is built from TRBV28 and TRBJ2-3; possibly TRBD1 for D (6 bases). Trimming pared 5 bases from V and 11 bases from J, leaving 17 bases between. In germline, CDR1 is MDHEN, CDR2 SYDVKM. The CDR3 totals 13 residues. The CDR3 region is CASSPPGQRGQYF. CDR3 sequence (DNA): TGTGCCAGCAGTCCCCCCGGACAGCGCGGGCAGTATTTT.

The rearrangement uses TRBV18 and TRBJ1-3; TRBD1 aligns across 7 bases. The V gene end was trimmed by 3 bases and the J gene end by 5 bases; junction bases not matched to a gene: 10. The CDR3 length is 16 residues. The germline V gene encodes CDR1 KGHSH and CDR2 LQKENI. CDR3 in amino acids: CASSPPRQGNRNTIYF. DNA for the CDR3: TGTGCCAGCTCACCTCCTCGACAGGGTAACCGAAACACCATATATTTT.

The chain links TRBV7-3 to TRBJ1-5, with D maybe TRBD1 (6 bases). Germline V gene lookup returns CDR1 SGHTA and CDR2 FQGTGA. This CDR3 region has 15 residues. V was cut by 3 bases and J by 7 bases, with 16 bases left in between. CDR3 in amino acids: CASSFQGGKIQPQHF. CDR3 nucleotides: TGTGCCAGCAGCTTTCAAGGGGGAAAAATACAGCCCCAGCATTTT. The complete variable domain, with remaining parts taken from reference TRBV7-3 and TRBJ1-5, reads GAGVSQTPSNKVTEKGKYVELRCDPISGHTALYWYRQSLGQGPEFLIYFQGTGAADDSGLPNDRFFAVRPEGSVSTLKIQRTERGDSAVYLCASSFQGGKIQPQHFGDGTRLSIL.